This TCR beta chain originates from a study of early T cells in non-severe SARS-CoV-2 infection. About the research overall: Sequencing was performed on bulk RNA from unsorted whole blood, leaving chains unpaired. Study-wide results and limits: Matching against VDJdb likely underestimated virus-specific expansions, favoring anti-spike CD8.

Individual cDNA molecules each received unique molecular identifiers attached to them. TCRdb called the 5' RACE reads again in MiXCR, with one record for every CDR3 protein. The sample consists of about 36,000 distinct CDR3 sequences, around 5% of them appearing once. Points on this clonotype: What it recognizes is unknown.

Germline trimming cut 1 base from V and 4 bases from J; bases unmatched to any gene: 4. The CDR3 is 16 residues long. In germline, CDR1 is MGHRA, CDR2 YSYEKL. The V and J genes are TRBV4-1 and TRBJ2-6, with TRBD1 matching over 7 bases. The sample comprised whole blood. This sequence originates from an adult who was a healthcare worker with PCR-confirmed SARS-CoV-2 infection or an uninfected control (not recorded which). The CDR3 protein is CASSQGQGSGANVLTF. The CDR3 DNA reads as TGCGCCAGCAGCCAAGGACAGGGTTCGGGGGCCAACGTCCTGACTTTC.